A selection of T cell receptor beta chains follows, all from one sample in a study of blood T cell repertoires in COVID-19. Using immunoSEQ multiplex PCR, the repertoire was profiled, and TCRdb retains in-frame clones only, with some absent. Here the sample spans approximately 94,000 clones, 88% being singletons. Sample: peripheral blood. Every receptor here comes from a woman aged 80 or over with active COVID-19. Both conserved end residues are part of each CDR3. D genes are given only for firm matches. The size field is filled for only some rows; it gives once, few, many or a size class.

size	V	D	J	DNA	CDR3
NA	TRBV7-2	NA	TRBJ1-5	TGTGCCAGCAGCTTACAGGGGAACGGCAATCAGCCCCAGCATTTT	CASSLQGNGNQPQHF
NA	TRBV6-2/TRBV6-3	NA	TRBJ1-5	TGTGCCAGCAGTTACGTGGGACTGGGCCCCAATGGGCCCCAGCATTTT	CASSYVGLGPNGPQHF
NA	TRBV5-4	NA	TRBJ1-2	TGTGCCAGCAAGGGGGGGAGGCTCTATGGCTACACCTTC	CASKGGRLYGYTF
once	TRBV19	NA	TRBJ1-5	TGTGCCAGTAGTATACCAGGCCTGAGGCCCCAGCATTTT	CASSIPGLRPQHF
NA	TRBV27	TRBD2	TRBJ2-1	TGTGCCAGCAGTTCGTTTAAGGGGACTAGCGGGAGGGCCTCCTACAATGAGCAGTTCTTC	CASSSFKGTSGRASYNEQFF
few	TRBV18	TRBD2	TRBJ2-5	TGTGCCAGCTCACCGACACCGTTATATGCGGGACTAGCGGGAGAGACCCAGTACTTC	CASSPTPLYAGLAGETQYF
NA	TRBV25-1	NA	TRBJ1-4	TGTGCCAGCAGTGCGTCCGGACGGAGGTATGGGGAAAAACTGTTTTTT	CASSASGRRYGEKLFF
NA	TRBV6-6	NA	TRBJ2-1	TGTGCCAGCAGGACGGGAGTGGGCTACAATGAGCAGTTCTTC	CASRTGVGYNEQFF
few	TRBV12-3/TRBV12-4	NA	TRBJ2-1	TGTGCCAGCAGGGACAGCTCCTACAATGAGCAGTTCTTC	CASRDSSYNEQFF
few	TRBV5-1	TRBD2	TRBJ2-1	TGCGCCAGCAGCTACTTAGCGGGAGGGTACAATGAGCAGTTCTTC	CASSYLAGGYNEQFF
few	TRBV27	NA	TRBJ2-6	TGTGCCAGCAGTTTATCCATCTCTGGGGCCAACGTCCTGACTTTC	CASSLSISGANVLTF
NA	TRBV5-5	NA	TRBJ1-6	TGTGCCAGCAGCCCGCAGGATAATTCACCCCTCCACTTT	CASSPQDNSPLHF
once	TRBV5-4	TRBD2	TRBJ2-2	TGTGCCAGCAGCTCCGGACTAGCCAAAGGGTCCGGGGAGCTGTTTTTT	CASSSGLAKGSGELFF
NA	TRBV18	NA	TRBJ1-1	TGTGCCAGCTCACAGGGGGACACTGAAGCTTTCTTT	CASSQGDTEAFF
NA	TRBV12-3/TRBV12-4	NA	TRBJ1-3	TGTGCTTGGGGGGGCGACCCAAACACCATATATTTT	CAWGGDPNTIYF
NA	TRBV23-1	NA	TRBJ1-5	TGCGCCAGCAGAAGGGGACACAATCAGCCCCAGCATTTT	CASRRGHNQPQHF
NA	TRBV29-1	NA	TRBJ1-1	TGCAGCGCTGAACAGGAGAACACTGAAGCTTTCTTT	CSAEQENTEAFF
NA	TRBV12-5	TRBD1	TRBJ1-4	TGTGCTAGTGGTTTGTGGGACAGGGCAATTGCCTCTAATGAAAAACTGTTTTTT	CASGLWDRAIASNEKLFF
NA	TRBV19	NA	TRBJ2-7	TGTGCCAGTACCCCTAGACCCCCCTACGAGCAGTACTTC	CASTPRPPYEQYF
NA	TRBV6-4	TRBD1	TRBJ2-7	TGTGCCAGCAGTGATAGGACAGGGTGCGACGAGCAGTACTTC	CASSDRTGCDEQYF
NA	TRBV2	TRBD2	TRBJ2-7	TGTGCCAGCAGTATGACTAGCGGGGCCTACGAGCAGTACTTC	CASSMTSGAYEQYF
NA	TRBV2	NA	TRBJ1-1	TGTGCCAGCAGTGAAATGGGGAGGAACACTGAAGCTTTCTTT	CASSEMGRNTEAFF
NA	TRBV24-1	NA	TRBJ2-1	TGTGCCACCAGTGATGTTACCGGGACATCCTACAATGAGCAGTTCTTC	CATSDVTGTSYNEQFF
NA	TRBV5-1	TRBD1	TRBJ2-3	TGCGCCAGCAGCTTGTTCCGGGACAGGGAGGCAGATACGCAGTATTTT	CASSLFRDREADTQYF
NA	TRBV24-1	NA	TRBJ2-1	TGTGCCACCAGTGATCGGACTACAGGTGGGCAGTTCTTC	CATSDRTTGGQFF
NA	TRBV6-2/TRBV6-3	TRBD2	TRBJ2-2	TGTGCCAGCAGTGGACTAGCGGGATTCTCGGCCGGGGAGCTGTTTTTT	CASSGLAGFSAGELFF